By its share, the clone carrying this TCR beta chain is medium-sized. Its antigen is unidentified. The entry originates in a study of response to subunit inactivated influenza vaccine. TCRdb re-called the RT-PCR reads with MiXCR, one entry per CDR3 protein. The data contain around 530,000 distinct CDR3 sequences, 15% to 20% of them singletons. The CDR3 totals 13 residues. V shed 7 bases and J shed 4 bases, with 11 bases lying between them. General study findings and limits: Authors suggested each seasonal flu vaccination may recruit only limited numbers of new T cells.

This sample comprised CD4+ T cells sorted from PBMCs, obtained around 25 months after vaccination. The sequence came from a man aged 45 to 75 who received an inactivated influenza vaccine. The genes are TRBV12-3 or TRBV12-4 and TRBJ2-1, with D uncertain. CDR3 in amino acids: CASTMGRYNEQFF. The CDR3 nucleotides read TGTGCCAGCACCATGGGCCGGTACAATGAGCAGTTCTTC.